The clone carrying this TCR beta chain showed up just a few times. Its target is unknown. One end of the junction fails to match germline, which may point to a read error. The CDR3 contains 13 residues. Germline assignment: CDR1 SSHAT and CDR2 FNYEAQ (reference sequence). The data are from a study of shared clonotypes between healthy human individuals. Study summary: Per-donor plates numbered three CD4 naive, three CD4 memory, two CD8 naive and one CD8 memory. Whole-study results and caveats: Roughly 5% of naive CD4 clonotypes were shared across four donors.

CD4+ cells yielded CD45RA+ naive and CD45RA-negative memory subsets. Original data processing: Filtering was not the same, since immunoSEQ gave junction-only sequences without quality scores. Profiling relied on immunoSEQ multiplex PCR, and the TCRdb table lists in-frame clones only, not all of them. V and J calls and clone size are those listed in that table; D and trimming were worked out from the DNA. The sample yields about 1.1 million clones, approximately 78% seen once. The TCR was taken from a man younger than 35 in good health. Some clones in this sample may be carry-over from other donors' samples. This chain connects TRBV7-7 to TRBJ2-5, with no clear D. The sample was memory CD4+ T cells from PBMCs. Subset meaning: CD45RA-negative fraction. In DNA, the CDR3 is TGTGCTAGCAGCTTAGTCAAAAGGGAGACCCAGTACTTC. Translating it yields CASSLVKRETQYF.